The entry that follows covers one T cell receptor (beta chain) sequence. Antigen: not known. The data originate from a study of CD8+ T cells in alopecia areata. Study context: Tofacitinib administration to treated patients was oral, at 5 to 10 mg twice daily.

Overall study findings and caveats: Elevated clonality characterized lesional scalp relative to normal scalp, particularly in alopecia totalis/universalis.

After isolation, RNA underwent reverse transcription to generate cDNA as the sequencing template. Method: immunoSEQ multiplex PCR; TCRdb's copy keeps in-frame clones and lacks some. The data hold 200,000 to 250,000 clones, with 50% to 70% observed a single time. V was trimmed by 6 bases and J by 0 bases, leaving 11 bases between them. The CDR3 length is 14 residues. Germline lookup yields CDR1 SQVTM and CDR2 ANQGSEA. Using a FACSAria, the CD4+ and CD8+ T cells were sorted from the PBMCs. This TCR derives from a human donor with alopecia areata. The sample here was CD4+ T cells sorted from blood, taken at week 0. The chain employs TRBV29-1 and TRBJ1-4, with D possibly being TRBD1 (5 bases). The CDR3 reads CSVIPQATNEKLFF. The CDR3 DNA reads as TGCAGCGTCATACCACAGGCAACTAATGAAAAACTGTTTTTT.